Listed here are 15 T cell receptor beta chains from one sample, sequenced in a study of T cells in Graves' hyperthyroidism and ophthalmopathy. RNA transcripts served as the template for amplifying TCR beta CDR3 regions. A set of HTBI primers served as the primers for a first-round RT-PCR of the TCR CDR3. TCRdb re-called the multiplex PCR reads through MiXCR, storing one row per CDR3 protein. The sample lists roughly 380,000 distinct CDR3 sequences; approximately 15% were seen once. The sample consisted of blood. These receptors were taken from a woman aged 55-70 years with Graves' hyperthyroidism.

This clonotype was recorded many times. The rearrangement uses TRBV6-2 or TRBV6-3 and TRBJ2-7; D could derive from TRBD1 or TRBD2 (5 bases each). This CDR3 region has 16 residues. Trimming shortened V by 0 bases and J by 1 base, and 13 bases separated the two germline ends. CDR1 and CDR2 (germline): MNHEY, SVGEGT. The CDR3 DNA sequence: TGTGCCAGCAGTTACTCAAGTCGGGGCGCGTCCTACGAGCAGTACTTC. This encodes CASSYSSRGASYEQYF.

This clonotype was picked up many times. This chain uses TRBV5-1 with TRBJ2-3; D perhaps matches TRBD1 (5 bases). V lost 2 bases to trimming and J lost 4 bases, with 23 bases between them. The CDR3 extends over 18 amino acids. Germline CDR1 is SGHRS and CDR2 is YFSETQ. CDR3 sequence: CASSFRVNSAGRADTQYF. The CDR3 region has the DNA TGCGCCAGCAGCTTTAGGGTTAACAGTGCTGGCAGGGCAGATACGCAGTATTTT.

This sequence joins TRBV10-3 and TRBJ2-1; D call uncertain. The CDR3 runs 14 residues. V lost 3 bases to trimming and J lost 6 bases, with 12 bases between them. In germline, CDR1 is ENHRY, CDR2 SYGVKD. This CDR3 reads CAISDPRSSNEQFF. The CDR3 coding sequence is TGTGCCATCAGTGACCCCAGGTCTAGCAATGAGCAGTTCTTC.

For this clonotype: Being one base from a much bigger clone, this may be a read error. This chain uses TRBV6-1 with TRBJ1-2; the D is unclear. This CDR3 comprises 13 residues. CDR1 and CDR2 (germline): MNHNS, SASEGT. The CDR3 DNA is TGTGCCAGCCGGACGGCCGATAACTATGACTACACCTTC. Amino acid sequence: CASRTADNYDYTF.

The V gene is TRBV20-1, the J gene TRBJ2-1; 12 nucleotides align to TRBD2. Germline V lookup: CDR1 DFQATT, CDR2 SNEGSKA (reference sequence). The CDR3 is 19 amino acids. J was trimmed by 0 bases and V by 3 bases; bases with no gene match: 12. CDR3 amino acids: CSASPLAGGFTSSYNEQFF. The CDR3 DNA is TGCAGTGCTAGCCCCCTAGCGGGAGGGTTTACGAGCTCCTACAATGAGCAGTTCTTC.

This clonotype showed up many times. The chain links TRBV12-5 to TRBJ2-1, with unresolved D. This CDR3 has 14 amino acids. Trimming cost V 2 bases and J 6 bases, with 11 bases left between them. Germline V gene data show CDR1 as LGHNT and CDR2 as FRNRAP. The CDR3 loop reads CASGLLVYGNEQFF. DNA for the CDR3: TGTGCTAGTGGTTTGCTAGTCTACGGCAATGAGCAGTTCTTC.

The chain joins TRBV15 to TRBJ2-5; D possibly matches TRBD1 or TRBD2 (5 bases each). CDR1 and CDR2 (germline): LNHNV, YYDKDF (reference sequence). The CDR3 length is 13 residues. Between the trimmed V and J ends, which lost 8 bases and 5 bases, there was a span of 15 bases. The CDR3: CATLAGNFETQYF. DNA of the CDR3: TGTGCCACCCTAGCAGGGAATTTTGAGACCCAGTACTTC.

This clonotype was recorded a few times. The rearrangement links TRBV19 to TRBJ2-7; TRBD1 matches at 9 bases. Losses at the gene ends were 7 bases for V and 1 base for J; bases not matched to a gene: 2. The CDR3 has 13 amino acids. Germline CDR1 and CDR2: LNHDA and SQIVND (reference sequence). CDR3 protein: CASKGTGSYEQYF. The CDR3 DNA follows: TGTGCCAGTAAAGGGACAGGGTCCTACGAGCAGTACTTC.

This clonotype has only a few counts. The chain joins TRBV18 to TRBJ1-2, with no clear D. Between the trimmed V and J ends, which lost 3 bases and 5 bases, there was a span of 16 bases. Germline CDR1 and CDR2: KGHSH and LQKENI. This CDR3 region has 15 residues. As DNA, the CDR3 is TGTGCCAGCTCACCCCCGGGCCCCACGGGATATGGCTACACCTTC. Protein sequence: CASSPPGPTGYGYTF.

This clonotype was recorded a few times. The chain recombines TRBV7-9 with TRBJ2-5, with 7 bases lining up with TRBD1. This CDR3 is 16 amino acids long. Trimming cost V 3 bases and J 0 bases; bases outside gene matches: 7. The germline V gene has CDR1 SEHNR and CDR2 FQNEAQ (reference sequence). CDR3 coding DNA: TGTGCCAGCAGCTTGGGACAGACCTCGTACCAAGAGACCCAGTACTTC. Amino acids: CASSLGQTSYQETQYF.

This clonotype has at least ten counts. This sequence joins TRBV12-3 or TRBV12-4 and TRBJ2-7, with no clear D. This CDR3 has 12 amino acids. The V end was cut by 1 base, the J end by 7 bases, with 8 bases between. Here the CDR3 reads CASSLVHAEQYF. The DNA for the CDR3 is TGTGCCAGCAGTTTAGTTCATGCGGAGCAGTACTTC.

This clonotype was observed a few times. The rearrangement links TRBV6-5 to TRBJ2-3; perhaps TRBD2 as D (5 bases). Trimming pared 0 bases from V and 0 bases from J, leaving 13 bases between. The CDR3 has 17 residues. Germline CDR1 reads MNHEY; CDR2 reads SVGAGI. CDR3 loop: CASSYSKTRASTDTQYF. CDR3 DNA sequence: TGTGCCAGCAGTTACTCCAAAACTAGAGCCAGCACAGATACGCAGTATTTT.

This clonotype was seen many times. The chain carries TRBV6-1 and TRBJ1-4; TRBD1 aligns across 9 bases. In germline, CDR1 is MNHNS, CDR2 SASEGT. Trimming cost V 5 bases and J 4 bases; bases outside gene matches: 5. The CDR3 contains 15 residues. The CDR3 bases are TGTGCCAGCAGTAAGCCGGGACAGGGTAATGAAAAACTGTTTTTT. Its translation: CASSKPGQGNEKLFF.

This clonotype was picked up many times. This chain joins TRBV7-9 and TRBJ1-2, with a possible D match to TRBD1 (6 bases). V lost 2 bases, J lost 6 bases, and 10 bases lay in between. Germline CDR1 reads SEHNR; CDR2 reads FQNEAQ (reference sequence). This CDR3 is 13 amino acids long. The CDR3 bases are TGTGCCAGCAGCTTACCCGGGACAAATGGCTACACCTTC. Translating gives CASSLPGTNGYTF. The variable domain in full, completed from reference TRBV7-9 and TRBJ1-2, reads DTGVSQNPRHKITKRGQNVTFRCDPISEHNRLYWYRQTLGQGPEFLTYFQNEAQLEKSRLLSDRFSAERPKGSFSTLEIQRTEQGDSAMYLCASSLPGTNGYTFGSGTRLTVV.

Comments on this clonotype: A much bigger clone sits one base away, suggesting this may be a read error. Because the CDR3 is missing its conserved closing phenylalanine or tryptophan, this is likely a read error. The V call is TRBV7-9, the J call TRBJ2-7; possibly TRBD2 for D (6 bases). This CDR3 contains 13 residues. Deletions cut 3 bases from V and 4 bases from J, with 10 bases between. Germline V CDR1 and CDR2: SEHNR, FQNEAQ (reference sequence). The chain's CDR3 is CASSFGGVYEQYS. In nucleotides, the CDR3 is TGTGCCAGCAGCTTTGGAGGGGTGTACGAGCAGTACTCC.